This T cell receptor beta chain appears in the sequencing data of a study of siplizumab effects on memory and regulatory T cells. Assay used: immunoSEQ multiplex PCR; TCRdb lists only in-frame clones, some missing. Of some 96,000 clones listed, about 94% are singletons. Study-wide findings and caveats: No more than a minor fraction of alloreactive clones could be traced back to unstimulated subsets. No functional test confirmed suppression by proliferating siplizumab-culture Tregs.

The CDR3 covers 14 residues. Germline loops: CDR1 SGHKS, CDR2 YYEKEE (reference sequence). The V end was cut by 3 bases, the J end by 2 bases, with 12 bases between. This clone has only one observation. What it binds is unknown. Sequencing was performed on non-Treg CD4+ T cells sorted from blood. This sequence was found in a human donor in good health. The genes are TRBV5-5 and TRBJ2-7; a possible D gene is TRBD1 (6 bases). This CDR3 reads CASSSMGATYEQYF. The CDR3 coding sequence is TGTGCCAGCAGCTCGATGGGGGCAACCTACGAGCAGTACTTC. Full variable domain (outside the CDR3, taken from reference TRBV5-5 and TRBJ2-7): DAGVTQSPTHLIKTRGQQVTLRCSPISGHKSVSWYQQVLGQGPQFIFQYYEKEERGRGNFPDRFSARQFPNYSSELNVNALLLGDSALYLCASSSMGATYEQYFGPGTRLTVT.